This T cell receptor beta chain is drawn from a study of OX40 agonist ivuxolimab in advanced cancers. At the level of the study: Dose-escalation cases comprised hepatocellular carcinoma, melanoma, renal cell or head and neck cancer.

TCRdb's copy holds only in-frame clones and misses some; the assay was immunoSEQ multiplex PCR. The table lists about 68,000 clones, around nine tenths of them singletons. Germline assignment: CDR1 MDHEN and CDR2 SYDVKM. V dropped 6 bases and J dropped 6 bases, with 20 bases sitting between them. CDR3 length equals 15 residues. This sequence joins TRBV28 and TRBJ1-1; perhaps TRBD1 as D (6 bases). This receptor was identified in an adult with an advanced solid tumor such as melanoma, head and neck, liver or kidney cancer. The material sequenced was CD4+ or CD8+ T cells sorted from blood, taken in a trial of the OX40 agonist ivuxolimab. CDR3 sequence: CASSTSQGRRAEAFF. The CDR3, as DNA: TGTGCCAGCAGCACCTCGCAGGGGCGAAGGGCTGAAGCTTTCTTT.